The subject of this entry is one T cell receptor (beta chain). Its antigen remains unidentified. No base-level quality is on record; no much larger clone is a single base apart. Taken from cysteine to phenylalanine, the CDR3 has 15 residues. The CDR3 DNA has 45 bases and is translated from base 1. Taken from the germline V gene (reference sequence), the CDR1 and CDR2 loops are DFQATT and SNEGSKA. Trimming removed 5 bases from V and 0 bases from J; the gene matches leave 5 bases unexplained. Libraries came from PCR. Sequencing instrument: Illumina HiSeq 4000. High-throughput sequencing was used to profile the TCR beta-chain CDR3 region of every patient. The paper's processing steps were these. Drawing on CDR3 differences between clinicopathological groups, the researchers built a classifier meant to tell apart patients with distant-metastatic papillary thyroid cancer. The Shannon index was used to assess repertoire diversity, and the Morisita-Horn index was used to assess tumor-blood repertoire similarity. Clones were called with MiXCR by TCRdb after fastp trimmed the public reads at Q25, and only in-frame beta chains were retained. The V and J calls follow TCRdb's processing rather than the paper's. The sample data list tens of thousands of clones, and more than 25% of these were observed just once. Jointly, the top ten make up about a sixth of the sample.

The data stem from a study of metastatic and nonmetastatic thyroid tumors (dated by TCRdb to about 2020). As for the study more broadly: For patients with malignant and with benign thyroid disease, the researchers compared repertoires between peripheral blood samples and tumor or nodule tissue samples.

The research as a whole found: In both blood and tumor samples, TCR beta diversity was reported to be significantly higher in malignant tumors than in benign nodules.

No patient had received any treatment before thyroid surgery. Using T-cell receptor beta sequencing, the researchers looked back retrospectively at clinical samples from patients, gathered between the early 2010s and the late 2010s. This clonotype originated in a female donor with papillary thyroid cancer or a benign thyroid nodule (not recorded which). Some clones in this sample may be carry-over from other donors' samples. The rearrangement joined TRBV20-1 to TRBJ1-4, with TRBD1 identical over 8 junction bases. The specimen sequenced was blood. Read as DNA, the sequence is TGCAGTGCTTCGGACAGGGCTTCAACTAATGAAAAACTGTTTTTT. The encoded protein is CSASDRASTNEKLFF.